Sequencing of this T cell receptor (beta chain) was carried out in a study of T-cell memory formation after mild COVID-19. Study summary: TCR clusters largely stayed donor specific.

Findings of the study overall: SARS-CoV-2 specificity was not confirmed for second-wave clones peaking on day 37. Clones which contracted sat mainly in CM and EM if CD4+, and in EMRA if CD8+.

For this clonotype: Its specificity is unknown.

V gave up 6 bases and J gave up 5 bases, with 15 bases separating them. The CDR3 consists of 14 residues. TCR alpha and TCR beta cDNA libraries with sample barcodes and UMIs came from 5'RACE using constant-segment primers. MiXCR, applied by TCRdb to the 5' RACE reads, yields one record per CDR3 protein. Here the sample spans approximately 570,000 distinct CDR3 sequences, under 20% being singletons. V and J are TRBV12-3 or TRBV12-4 and TRBJ2-3; D call uncertain. The sequence came from an adult woman who had mild COVID-19 (a few samples of this study predate the infection). Cell type and time point are not known. The sequencing sample was made of PBMCs or a T cell subset sorted from them (not recorded which). The CDR3 DNA sequence: TGTGCCAGCAGCCCTCCTGACTGGCGAGATACGCAGTATTTT. Residues: CASSPPDWRDTQYF.